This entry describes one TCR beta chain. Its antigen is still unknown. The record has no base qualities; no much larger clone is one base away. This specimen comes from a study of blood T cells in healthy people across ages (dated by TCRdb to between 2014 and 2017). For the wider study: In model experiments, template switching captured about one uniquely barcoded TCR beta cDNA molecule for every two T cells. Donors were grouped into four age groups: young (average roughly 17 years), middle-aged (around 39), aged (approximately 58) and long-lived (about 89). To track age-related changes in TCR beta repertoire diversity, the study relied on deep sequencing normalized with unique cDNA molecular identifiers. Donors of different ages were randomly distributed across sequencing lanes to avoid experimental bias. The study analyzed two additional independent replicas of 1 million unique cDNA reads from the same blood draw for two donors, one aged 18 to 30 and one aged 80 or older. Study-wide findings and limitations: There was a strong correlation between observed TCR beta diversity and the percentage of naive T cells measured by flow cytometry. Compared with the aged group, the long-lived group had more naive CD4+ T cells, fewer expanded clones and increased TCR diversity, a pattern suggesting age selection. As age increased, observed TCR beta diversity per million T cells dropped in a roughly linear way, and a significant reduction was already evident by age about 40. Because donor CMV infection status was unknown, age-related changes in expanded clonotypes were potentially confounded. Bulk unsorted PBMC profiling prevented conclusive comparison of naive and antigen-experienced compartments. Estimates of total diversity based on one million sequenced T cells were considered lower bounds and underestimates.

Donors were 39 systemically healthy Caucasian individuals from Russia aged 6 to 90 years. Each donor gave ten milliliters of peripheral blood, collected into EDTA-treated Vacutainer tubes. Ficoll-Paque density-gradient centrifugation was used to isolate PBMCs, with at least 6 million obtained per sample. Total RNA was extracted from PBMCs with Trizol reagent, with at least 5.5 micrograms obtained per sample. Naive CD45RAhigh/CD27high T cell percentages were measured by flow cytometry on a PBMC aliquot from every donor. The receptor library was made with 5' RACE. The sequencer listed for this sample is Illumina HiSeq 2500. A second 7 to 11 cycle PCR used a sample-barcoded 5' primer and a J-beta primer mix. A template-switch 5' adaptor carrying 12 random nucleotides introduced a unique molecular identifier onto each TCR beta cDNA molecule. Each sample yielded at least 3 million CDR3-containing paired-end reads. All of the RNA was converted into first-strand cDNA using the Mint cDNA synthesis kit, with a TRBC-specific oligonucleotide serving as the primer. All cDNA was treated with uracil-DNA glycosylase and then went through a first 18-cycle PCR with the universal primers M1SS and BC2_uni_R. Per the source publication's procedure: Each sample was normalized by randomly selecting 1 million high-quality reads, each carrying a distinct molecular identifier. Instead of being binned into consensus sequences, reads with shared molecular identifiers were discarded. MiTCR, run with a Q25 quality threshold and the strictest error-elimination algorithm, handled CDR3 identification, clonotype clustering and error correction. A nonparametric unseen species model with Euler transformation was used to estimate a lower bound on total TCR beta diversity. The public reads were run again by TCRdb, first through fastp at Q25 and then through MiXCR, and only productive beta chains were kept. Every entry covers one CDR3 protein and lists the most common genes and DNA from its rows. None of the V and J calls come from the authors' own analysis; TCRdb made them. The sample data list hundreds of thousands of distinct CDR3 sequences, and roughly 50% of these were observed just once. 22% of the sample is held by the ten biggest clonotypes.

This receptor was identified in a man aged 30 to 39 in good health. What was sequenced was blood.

The CDR3 in this case is CASSPDLGPQYF. The DNA sequence follows: TGTGCCAGCAGTCCCGACTTGGGCCCCCAGTACTTC. The sequence links TRBV6-5 to TRBJ2-5, with the D gene uncertain. CDR1 and CDR2, looked up from the germline V gene, are MNHEY and SVGAGI. V is reduced by 5 bases and J by 9 bases, leaving a spacing of 13 bases between them. The CDR3 runs 12 amino acids, cysteine and phenylalanine included. The DNA shown is the 36-base CDR3, in frame from base 1.